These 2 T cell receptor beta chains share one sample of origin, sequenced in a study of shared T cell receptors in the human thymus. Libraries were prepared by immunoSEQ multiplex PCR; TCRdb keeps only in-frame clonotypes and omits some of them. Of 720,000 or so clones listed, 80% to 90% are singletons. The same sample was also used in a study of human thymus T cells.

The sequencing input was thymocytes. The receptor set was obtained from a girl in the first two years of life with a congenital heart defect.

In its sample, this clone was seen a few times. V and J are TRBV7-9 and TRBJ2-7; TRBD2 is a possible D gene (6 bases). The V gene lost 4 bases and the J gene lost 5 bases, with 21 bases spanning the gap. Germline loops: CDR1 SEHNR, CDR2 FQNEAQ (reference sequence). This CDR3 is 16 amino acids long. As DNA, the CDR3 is TGTGCCAGCAGCTCCGGGGTCGGGGAGGACGCGGACGAGCAGTACTTC. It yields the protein CASSSGVGEDADEQYF.

The CDR3 here is CASSCPGTSGGDRERSYNEQFF. CDR3 nucleotide sequence: TGTGCCAGCAGTTGTCCCGGGACTAGCGGGGGGGACCGAGAGAGATCCTACAATGAGCAGTTCTTC. This sequence joins TRBV28 and TRBJ2-1; 16 nucleotides match TRBD2. The CDR3 spans 22 residues. V was clipped by 4 bases and J by 1 base; unmatched bases: 16. Germline CDR1 is MDHEN and CDR2 is SYDVKM. The full variable domain, rest sourced from reference TRBV28 and TRBJ2-1, is DVKVTQSSRYLVKRTGEKVFLECVQDMDHENMFWYRQDPGLGLRLIYFSYDVKMKEKGDIPEGYSVSREKKERFSLILESASTNQTSMYLCASSCPGTSGGDRERSYNEQFFGPGTRLTVL.